This entry concerns a single T cell receptor (beta chain). This sample also contains other DNA sequences that code for the same CDR3. This record belongs to a study of shared clonotypes between healthy human individuals. Germline-derived CDR1 and CDR2 are ENHRY and SYGVKD. V lost 5 bases to trimming and J lost 1 base, with 9 bases between them. The CDR3 loop spans 14 amino acids. Using immunoSEQ multiplex PCR, the repertoire was profiled, and TCRdb retains in-frame clones only, with some absent. Of about 980,000 clones listed, around three quarters were seen once; the top ten hold about 1.5%. V usage is TRBV10-3 and J usage is TRBJ1-5; D is unclear. This sequence originates from a young man in good health. The source material was memory CD4+ T cells sorted from blood. Indicated subset: CD45RA-negative fraction. The CDR3 protein is CAISPDSSNQPQHF. The CDR3 DNA reads as TGTGCCATCAGTCCGGACTCGAGCAATCAGCCCCAGCATTTT.